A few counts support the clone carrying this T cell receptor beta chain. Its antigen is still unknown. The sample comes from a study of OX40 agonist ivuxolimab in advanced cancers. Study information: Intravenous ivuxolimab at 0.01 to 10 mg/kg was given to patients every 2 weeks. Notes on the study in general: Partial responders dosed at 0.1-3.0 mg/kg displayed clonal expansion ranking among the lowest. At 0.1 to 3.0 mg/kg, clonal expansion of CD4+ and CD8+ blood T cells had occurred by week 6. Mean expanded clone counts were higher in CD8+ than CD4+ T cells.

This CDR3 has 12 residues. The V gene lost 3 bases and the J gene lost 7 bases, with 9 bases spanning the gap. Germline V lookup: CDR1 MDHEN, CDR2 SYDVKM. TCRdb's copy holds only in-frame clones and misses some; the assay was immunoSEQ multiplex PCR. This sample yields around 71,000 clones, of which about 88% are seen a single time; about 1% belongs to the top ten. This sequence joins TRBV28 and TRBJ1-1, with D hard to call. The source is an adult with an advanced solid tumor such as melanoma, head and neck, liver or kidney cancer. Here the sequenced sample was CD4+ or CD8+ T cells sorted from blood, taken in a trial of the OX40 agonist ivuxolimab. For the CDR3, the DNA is TGTGCCAGCAGTTTTAGACTTGGTGAAGCTTTCTTT. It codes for CASSFRLGEAFF.